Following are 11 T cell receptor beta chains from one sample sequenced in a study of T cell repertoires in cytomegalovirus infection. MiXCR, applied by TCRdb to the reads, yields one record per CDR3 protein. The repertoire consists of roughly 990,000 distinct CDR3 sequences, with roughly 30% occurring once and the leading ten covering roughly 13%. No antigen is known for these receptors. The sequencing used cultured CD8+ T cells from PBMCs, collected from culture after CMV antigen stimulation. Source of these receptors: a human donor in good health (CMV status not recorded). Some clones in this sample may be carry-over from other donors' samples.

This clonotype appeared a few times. The CDR3, as DNA: TGTGCCAGCAGCTTAGGAGGGGGGACCACCGGGGAGCTGTTTTTT. This translates into CASSLGGGTTGELFF. The chain links TRBV7-6 to TRBJ2-2; either TRBD1 or TRBD2 may fit D (6 bases each). From germline, CDR1 is SGHVS and CDR2 FNYEAQ. This CDR3 is built from 15 residues. With 1 base removed from V and 4 bases from J, the gap between germline ends came to 10 bases.

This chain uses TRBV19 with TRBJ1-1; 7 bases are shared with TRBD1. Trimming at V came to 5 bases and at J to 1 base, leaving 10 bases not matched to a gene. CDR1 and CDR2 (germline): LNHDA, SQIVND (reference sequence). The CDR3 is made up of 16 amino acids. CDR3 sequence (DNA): TGTGCCAGTAGTTTACAAGGACAGGCCGGGAACACTGAAGCTTTCTTT. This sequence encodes CASSLQGQAGNTEAFF.

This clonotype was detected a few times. The CDR3 DNA follows: TGTGCCACCAGTGGAGGCGGGGGGCCCTACAATGAGCAGTTCTTC. Translation: CATSGGGGPYNEQFF. This chain connects TRBV24-1 to TRBJ2-1, with 8 bases aligning to TRBD2. Germline V CDR1 and CDR2: KGHDR, SFDVKD. CDR3 length equals 15 residues. J was trimmed by 2 bases and V by 5 bases; bases with no gene match: 4.

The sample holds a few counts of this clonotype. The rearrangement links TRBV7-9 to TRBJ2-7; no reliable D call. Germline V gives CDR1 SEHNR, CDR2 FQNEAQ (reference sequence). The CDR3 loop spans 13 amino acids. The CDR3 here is CAQRLGKGHEQYV. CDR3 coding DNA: TGTGCTCAGCGCCTGGGCAAAGGGCACGAGCAGTACGTC.

The CDR3 here is CASSLLLAGDFNEQFF. In DNA form, the CDR3 reads TGTGCCAGCAGTTTATTGCTGGCAGGGGACTTCAATGAGCAGTTCTTC. The rearrangement joins TRBV28 to TRBJ2-1; either TRBD1 or TRBD2 may supply D (6 bases each). The CDR3 contains 16 residues. The ends were cut back, 1 base at V and 6 bases at J, with 16 bases in the middle. The V gene's germline CDR1 is MDHEN and CDR2 SYDVKM.

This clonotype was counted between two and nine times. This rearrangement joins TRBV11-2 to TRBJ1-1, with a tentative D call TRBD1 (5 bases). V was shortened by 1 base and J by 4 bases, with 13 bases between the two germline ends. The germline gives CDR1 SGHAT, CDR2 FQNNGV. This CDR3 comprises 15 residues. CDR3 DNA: TGTGCCAGCAGCTTAGCAAGACAGTTCACCACTGAAGCTTTCTTT. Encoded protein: CASSLARQFTTEAFF. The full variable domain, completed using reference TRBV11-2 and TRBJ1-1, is EAGVAQSPRYKIIEKRQSVAFWCNPISGHATLYWYQQILGQGPKLLIQFQNNGVVDDSQLPKDRFSAERLKGVDSTLKIQPAKLEDSAVYLCASSLARQFTTEAFFGQGTRLTVV.

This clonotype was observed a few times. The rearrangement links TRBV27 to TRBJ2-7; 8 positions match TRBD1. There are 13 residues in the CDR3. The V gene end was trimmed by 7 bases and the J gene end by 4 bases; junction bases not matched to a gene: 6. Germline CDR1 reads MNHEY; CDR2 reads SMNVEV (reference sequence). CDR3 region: CASKGDRGYEQYF. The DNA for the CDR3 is TGTGCCAGCAAGGGAGACAGGGGTTACGAGCAGTACTTC.

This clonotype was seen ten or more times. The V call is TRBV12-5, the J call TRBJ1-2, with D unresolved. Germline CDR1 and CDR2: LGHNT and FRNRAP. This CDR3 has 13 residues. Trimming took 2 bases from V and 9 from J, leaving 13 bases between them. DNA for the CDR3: TGTGCTAGTGGTTTGTATGGCGGGAAGAGCTACACCTTC. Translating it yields CASGLYGGKSYTF.

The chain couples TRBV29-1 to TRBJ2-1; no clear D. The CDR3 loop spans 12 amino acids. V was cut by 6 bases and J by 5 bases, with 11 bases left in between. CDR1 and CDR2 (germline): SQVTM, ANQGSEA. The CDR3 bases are TGCAGCGTAAAACGGGTCCACAATGAGCAGTTCTTC. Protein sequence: CSVKRVHNEQFF.

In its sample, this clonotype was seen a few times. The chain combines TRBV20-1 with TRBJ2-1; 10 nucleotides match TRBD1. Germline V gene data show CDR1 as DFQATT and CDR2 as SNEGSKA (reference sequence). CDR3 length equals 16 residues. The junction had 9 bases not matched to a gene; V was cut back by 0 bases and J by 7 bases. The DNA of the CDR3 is TGCAGTGCTAGAGATCTCAAACCGGGACAGGGGAATGAGCAGTTCTTC. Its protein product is CSARDLKPGQGNEQFF.

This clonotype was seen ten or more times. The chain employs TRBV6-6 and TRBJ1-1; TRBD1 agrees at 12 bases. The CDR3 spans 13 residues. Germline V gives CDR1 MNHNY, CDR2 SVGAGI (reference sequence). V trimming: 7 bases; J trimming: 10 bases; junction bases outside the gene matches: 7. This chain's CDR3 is CASNAGQGAPAFF. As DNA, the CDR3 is TGTGCCAGCAACGCGGGACAGGGGGCCCCAGCTTTCTTT.